Following are 30 T cell receptor beta chains from one sample sequenced in a study of T cell responses to AZD1222 COVID-19 vaccine. TCRdb keeps only in-frame clones here, not all; method: immunoSEQ multiplex PCR. The data show some 200,000 clones, with approximately 94% seen just once and over 0.95% held by the top ten. The sample here was peripheral blood, taken on day 0 of MenACWY control vaccination. These receptors came from an adult in good health.

The chain is built from TRBV5-6 and TRBJ1-1; D call uncertain. The ends were cut back, 0 bases at V and 2 bases at J, with 11 bases in the middle. The CDR3 is 15 residues long. The germline gives CDR1 SGHDT, CDR2 YYEEEE. CDR3 loop: CASSLVVGLNTEAFF. CDR3 DNA sequence: TGTGCCAGCAGCTTGGTAGTGGGCCTAAACACTGAAGCTTTCTTT.

This chain joins TRBV6-5 and TRBJ2-7; D possibly uses TRBD1 or TRBD2 (5 bases each). CDR1 and CDR2 (germline): MNHEY, SVGAGI. There are 14 residues in the CDR3. The ends were cut back, 5 bases at V and 5 bases at J, with 16 bases in the middle. The CDR3, as DNA: TGTGCCAGCAGTACCCGTGGTACGGGACACGAGCAGTACTTC. Its protein is CASSTRGTGHEQYF.

V is TRBV7-6 and J is TRBJ2-5; 10 bases align to TRBD1. CDR3 length: 14 amino acids. V shed 5 bases and J 4 bases; nucleotides not matched to a gene: 4. Germline lookup yields CDR1 SGHVS and CDR2 FNYEAQ. Here the CDR3 DNA reads TGTGCCAGCAGCCGACAGGGGGCGCGAGAGACCCAGTACTTC. Its protein is CASSRQGARETQYF.

The table lists this clone with many counts. This chain joins TRBV28 and TRBJ1-2; 7 nucleotides align to TRBD1. The germline V gene encodes CDR1 MDHEN and CDR2 SYDVKM. Trimming removed 3 bases from V and 8 bases from J; junction bases left unmatched: 6. The CDR3 is made up of 13 amino acids. The CDR3 DNA is TGTGCCAGCAGTTTGCAGGGGGATTGGGGCTACACCTTC. Encoded protein: CASSLQGDWGYTF.

The CDR3 DNA follows: TGTGCCAGCAGCTTGGGGCCGGCTAATGAAAAACTGTTTTTT. It encodes CASSLGPANEKLFF. The chain couples TRBV5-5 to TRBJ1-4; D call uncertain. This CDR3 has 14 residues. Germline CDR1 and CDR2: SGHKS and YYEKEE (reference sequence). V was trimmed by 0 bases and J by 3 bases, leaving 6 bases between them. Supplemented by reference TRBV5-5 and TRBJ1-4, the full variable domain reads DAGVTQSPTHLIKTRGQQVTLRCSPISGHKSVSWYQQVLGQGPQFIFQYYEKEERGRGNFPDRFSARQFPNYSSELNVNALLLGDSALYLCASSLGPANEKLFFGSGTQLSVL.

The chain is built from TRBV12-3 or TRBV12-4 and TRBJ2-2; maybe TRBD1 (5 bases). Trimming took 2 bases from V and 7 from J, leaving 8 bases between them. This CDR3 spans 13 amino acids. The CDR3 DNA reads TGTGCCAGCAGTTTACAGGGTGACGGGGAGCTGTTTTTT. Translating gives CASSLQGDGELFF.

The count of this clone is one. The rearrangement joins TRBV7-6 to TRBJ1-2, with 10 bases fitting TRBD1. This CDR3 spans 15 amino acids. The J segment lost 5 bases and the V segment lost 1 base, leaving 4 bases of the junction unmatched. CDR1 is SGHVS, CDR2 FNYEAQ, per germline. This CDR3 reads CASSLGDRGHYGYTF. For the CDR3, the DNA is TGTGCCAGCAGCTTAGGGGACAGGGGACATTATGGCTACACCTTC.

This clone occurred once. The chain is built from TRBV3-1 (or the pseudogene TRBV3-2) and TRBJ1-5; a weak D match, TRBD1 (5 bases). V lost 0 bases to trimming and J lost 3 bases, with 15 bases between them. CDR3 length: 17 residues. Per the germline V gene, CDR1 is LGHDT and CDR2 is YNNKEL (reference sequence). As DNA, the CDR3 is TGTGCCAGCAGCCAAGAGGCGGCAGGGAAAACCAATCAGCCCCAGCATTTT. It yields the protein CASSQEAAGKTNQPQHF.

This chain uses TRBV3-1 (or the pseudogene TRBV3-2) with TRBJ1-3; weak D call: TRBD1 (5 bases). Germline-derived CDR1 and CDR2 are LGHDT and YNNKEL (reference sequence). CDR3 size: 13 residues. The V end lost 2 bases, the J end lost 4 bases, and 6 bases lay between the germline ends. The CDR3 here is CASSQNRGNTIYF. Written as DNA, the CDR3 is TGTGCCAGCAGCCAAAACAGGGGAAACACCATATATTTT.

This chain links TRBV21-1 with TRBJ2-6; the table assigns TRBD1, which was not confirmed against the DNA. TRBV21-1 is tagged as a pseudogene. The CDR3 sequence is 16 residues long. The chain's CDR3 is CASSIRQGSGANVLTF. The CDR3 coding sequence is TGTGCCAGCAGCATACGACAGGGATCTGGGGCCAACGTCCTGACTTTC.

This clone was found once. This sequence joins TRBV15 and TRBJ1-5; D remains unclear. Germline V CDR1 and CDR2: LNHNV, YYDKDF (reference sequence). The CDR3 has 14 residues. V was shortened by 0 bases and J by 9 bases, with 12 bases between the two germline ends. CDR3 region: CATSREGSVLPQHF. For the CDR3, the DNA is TGTGCCACCAGCAGAGAGGGAAGTGTTTTGCCCCAGCATTTT.

This chain links TRBV28 with TRBJ1-2, with a possible D match to TRBD1 (5 bases). The CDR3 consists of 12 residues. Trimming took off 3 bases at V and 7 bases at J, with 9 bases between the two ends. The germline CDR1 and CDR2 sequences are MDHEN and SYDVKM. This CDR3 is CASSFMQGGYTF. The DNA of the CDR3 is TGTGCCAGCAGTTTTATGCAGGGTGGCTACACCTTC.

This chain links TRBV9 with TRBJ2-2; 7 bases fit TRBD2. J gave up 0 bases and V 7 bases, and 0 bases lay outside the gene matches. CDR3 length: 13 amino acids. Germline values: CDR1 SGDLS, CDR2 YYNGEE. The CDR3 loop is CASGGANTGELFF. The DNA for the CDR3 is TGTGCCAGCGGGGGGGCGAACACCGGGGAGCTGTTTTTT. The variable domain in full, with the rest retrieved from reference TRBV9 and TRBJ2-2, is DSGVTQTPKHLITATGQRVTLRCSPRSGDLSVYWYQQSLDQGLQFLIQYYNGEERAKGNILERFSAQQFPDLHSELNLSSLELGDSALYFCASGGANTGELFFGEGSRLTVL.

V gene TRBV5-6 combines with J gene TRBJ2-5, with TRBD1 identical over 8 bases. After removal of 7 bases from V and 1 base from J, the junction contained 6 bases not matched to a gene. The CDR3 sequence is 14 residues long. Germline CDR1 and CDR2: SGHDT and YYEEEE. The CDR3 nucleotides are TGTGCCAGCCGAGACAGGGGACTCCAAGAGACCCAGTACTTC. This sequence encodes CASRDRGLQETQYF.

V gene TRBV6-2 or TRBV6-3 combines with J gene TRBJ2-1, with 7 bases that match TRBD1. CDR1 and CDR2 (germline): MNHEY, SVGEGT. V shed 5 bases, J shed 4 bases, and the junction held 2 bases outside the gene matches. The CDR3 length is 13 residues. DNA of the CDR3: TGTGCCAGCAGTCGGGACAGTTACAATGAGCAGTTCTTC. Amino acids: CASSRDSYNEQFF.

The J gene is TRBJ2-7, the V gene TRBV10-3; TRBD1 aligns across 10 bases. Germline V lookup: CDR1 ENHRY, CDR2 SYGVKD. Losses at the gene ends were 1 base for V and 5 bases for J; bases not matched to a gene: 2. CDR3 length: 14 amino acids. The CDR3 spells CAISEWGQGNEQYF. CDR3 DNA sequence: TGTGCCATCAGTGAGTGGGGACAGGGGAACGAGCAGTACTTC.

This clone has only a few counts. The rearrangement uses TRBV4-1 and TRBJ1-6; no clear D gene. Trimming removed 0 bases at V and 7 bases at J, with 7 bases between. Germline V gene sequence: CDR1 MGHRA, CDR2 YSYEKL. This CDR3 contains 14 residues. The CDR3 loop reads CASSQDRQNSPLHF. CDR3 nucleotide sequence: TGCGCCAGCAGCCAAGATCGGCAAAATTCACCCCTCCACTTT.

The chain links TRBV28 to TRBJ1-2; D is perhaps TRBD1 (6 bases). This CDR3 has 13 amino acids. V dropped 7 bases and J dropped 12 bases, with 21 bases sitting between them. Germline V gene data show CDR1 as MDHEN and CDR2 as SYDVKM. The CDR3: CASIIPGQLLHTF. CDR3 bases: TGTGCCAGCATAATACCCGGACAGTTACTCCACACCTTC.

The gene calls are TRBV30 and TRBJ2-7, with 7 bases lining up with TRBD2. With 0 bases clipped from V and 0 bases from J, the junction kept 2 bases outside the gene matches. CDR1 and CDR2 (germline): GTSNPN, SVGIG (reference sequence). This CDR3 contains 14 residues. This CDR3 is CAWSVGGGSYEQYF. As DNA, the CDR3 is TGTGCCTGGAGTGTGGGCGGGGGCTCCTACGAGCAGTACTTC.

The chain recombines TRBV19 with TRBJ1-3; the D is unclear. The CDR3 consists of 12 residues. Germline V gives CDR1 LNHDA, CDR2 SQIVND (reference sequence). Between the trimmed V and J ends, which lost 5 bases and 4 bases, there was a span of 6 bases. The CDR3 spells CASSSPGNTIYF. For the CDR3, the DNA is TGTGCCAGTAGTTCGCCCGGAAACACCATATATTTT.

The CDR3 loop is CSAREGRQFF. As DNA, the CDR3 is TGCAGTGCTAGAGAGGGGAGGCAGTTCTTC. The chain couples TRBV20-1 to TRBJ2-1; maybe TRBD2 (5 bases). CDR1 DFQATT and CDR2 SNEGSKA come from the germline V gene (reference sequence). Trimming cost V 0 bases and J 12 bases, with 6 bases left between them. The CDR3 is 10 residues long.

The chain joins TRBV2 to TRBJ1-1; no firm D call. V dropped 4 bases and J dropped 10 bases, with 10 bases sitting between them. CDR3 length: 11 residues. Germline V lookup: CDR1 SNHLY, CDR2 FYNNEI. CDR3 sequence (DNA): TGTGCCAGCAGTGTCCGCGATGGAGCTTTCTTT. It is translated as CASSVRDGAFF.

The V and J genes are TRBV18 and TRBJ2-1, with D possibly TRBD1 on 6 matching bases. This CDR3 is 14 amino acids long. CDR1 and CDR2 from the germline V gene are KGHSH and LQKENI. Trimming took off 3 bases at V and 5 bases at J, with 11 bases between the two ends. The CDR3 DNA sequence: TGTGCCAGCTCACCCAGACAGGAGAACAATGAGCAGTTCTTC. It is translated as CASSPRQENNEQFF.

The chain is built from TRBV2 and TRBJ1-5; possible D gene TRBD1, 5 bases. Trimming removed 6 bases at V and 4 bases at J, with 16 bases between. Looked up from germline, CDR1 is SNHLY and CDR2 is FYNNEI. The CDR3 runs 15 residues. The CDR3 protein is CASRRGAGPNQPQHF. CDR3 DNA sequence: TGTGCCAGCAGGAGGGGTGCAGGGCCGAATCAGCCCCAGCATTTT.

This clone came up a few times. J is TRBJ1-1 and V is TRBV20-1; D ambiguous. CDR1 DFQATT and CDR2 SNEGSKA come from the germline V gene (reference sequence). The ends were cut back, 4 bases at V and 6 bases at J, with 9 bases in the middle. The CDR3 is made up of 11 amino acids. CDR3 region: CSAKKNAEAFF. CDR3 bases: TGCAGTGCTAAAAAAAACGCTGAAGCTTTCTTT.

The chain employs TRBV30 and TRBJ1-2, with 8 positions matching TRBD1. V lost 2 bases to trimming and J lost 3 bases; unmatched junction nucleotides: 5. The CDR3 length is 14 residues. Germline CDR1 reads GTSNPN; CDR2 reads SVGIG (reference sequence). CDR3 in DNA: TGTGCCTGGAGTAGGCAGGGGGCTGACTATGGCTACACCTTC. Protein product: CAWSRQGADYGYTF.

V is TRBV6-1 and J is TRBJ1-1, with D perhaps matching TRBD1 (6 bases). The CDR3 is 16 amino acids. Germline V lookup: CDR1 MNHNS, CDR2 SASEGT. V was pared by 0 bases and J by 4 bases, with 15 bases between. The CDR3 sequence: CASSEAPRGTSTEAFF. The CDR3 DNA follows: TGTGCCAGCAGTGAAGCGCCCCGGGGGACAAGCACTGAAGCTTTCTTT.

The chain links TRBV6-2 or TRBV6-3 to TRBJ1-3; D is possibly TRBD1 (5 bases). Germline loops: CDR1 MNHEY, CDR2 SVGEGT. The CDR3 is made up of 16 amino acids. The V end was cut by 2 bases, the J end by 0 bases, with 11 bases between. This CDR3 reads CASSYGGPRSGNTIYF. In nucleotides, the CDR3 is TGTGCCAGCAGTTACGGGGGACCCCGCTCTGGAAACACCATATATTTT.

The chain carries TRBV20-1 and TRBJ2-5, with unresolved D. The CDR3 has 11 amino acids. Germline CDR1 DFQATT, CDR2 SNEGSKA (reference sequence). V dropped 6 bases and J dropped 13 bases, with 18 bases sitting between them. The CDR3 sequence is CSAPTPAGGYF. The CDR3 nucleotides are TGCAGTGCCCCCACCCCAGCCGGTGGGTACTTC.

The V call is TRBV9, the J call TRBJ1-2; D may be TRBD1 (5 bases). With 3 bases removed from V and 2 bases from J, the gap between germline ends came to 11 bases. This CDR3 has 14 residues. Per germline, CDR1 SGDLS and CDR2 YYNGEE. The CDR3 reads CASSGAGKNYGYTF. CDR3 in DNA: TGTGCCAGCAGCGGGGCAGGGAAGAACTATGGCTACACCTTC. Together with reference TRBV9 and TRBJ1-2, the CDR3 gives the full variable domain: DSGVTQTPKHLITATGQRVTLRCSPRSGDLSVYWYQQSLDQGLQFLIQYYNGEERAKGNILERFSAQQFPDLHSELNLSSLELGDSALYFCASSGAGKNYGYTFGSGTRLTVV.